Each of the 32 T cell receptor beta chains below was sequenced from the same sample in a study of identical twins. TCRdb reanalysed the 5' RACE reads using MiXCR and keeps one entry per CDR3 protein. The top ten clones hold approximately 7.6% of a sample with 300,000 to 400,000 distinct CDR3 sequences, over 9% of them seen once. This same sample was also taken into another study, of yellow fever vaccine responses in identical twins.

The sample comprised CD8+ T cells sorted from blood. The receptors here all came from a woman aged 18-29 years in good health.

The genes are TRBV15 and TRBJ1-5; D call uncertain. V was clipped by 9 bases and J by 2 bases, with 8 bases between them. Looked up from germline, CDR1 is LNHNV and CDR2 is YYDKDF (reference sequence). The CDR3 covers 12 residues. CDR3 DNA: TGTGCCACGGCTGACGGCAATCAGCCCCAGCATTTT. This encodes CATADGNQPQHF.

The chain recombines TRBV4-1 with TRBJ1-5; 10 nucleotides agree with TRBD1. CDR3 length: 16 residues. V shed 2 bases, J shed 3 bases, and the junction held 4 bases outside the gene matches. Germline V gene data show CDR1 as MGHRA and CDR2 as YSYEKL. The CDR3 bases are TGCGCCAGCAGCCAAAGGGACAGGGGCCTCAATCAGCCCCAGCATTTT. Protein: CASSQRDRGLNQPQHF.

The chain has TRBV20-1 and TRBJ2-7; 8 bases are shared with TRBD2. The V and J ends lost 8 bases and 4 bases, in that order; junction bases with no gene match: 10. Germline-derived CDR1 and CDR2 are DFQATT and SNEGSKA (reference sequence). This CDR3 is built from 13 residues. CDR3 protein: CSPRGLEEYEQYF. The CDR3 DNA follows: TGCAGTCCAAGGGGACTAGAGGAATACGAGCAGTACTTC.

The chain has TRBV27 and TRBJ2-2, with 10 nucleotides matching TRBD1. Per germline, CDR1 MNHEY and CDR2 SMNVEV (reference sequence). With V trimmed by 8 bases and J by 0 bases, 21 bases remained unmatched. The CDR3 has 21 residues. CDR3: CASRSHFGTGDSDSNTGELFF. The DNA for the CDR3 is TGTGCCAGCCGAAGCCATTTCGGGACAGGGGATTCGGACTCGAACACCGGGGAGCTGTTTTTT.

This clonotype was observed a handful of times. J is TRBJ1-1 and V is TRBV29-1, with D hard to call. Germline lookup yields CDR1 SQVTM and CDR2 ANQGSEA. Trimming removed 4 bases at V and 6 bases at J, with 9 bases between. The CDR3 contains 11 residues. The CDR3 region is CSVASRPEAFF. CDR3 in DNA: TGCAGCGTTGCTTCAAGACCTGAAGCTTTCTTT.

This clonotype appeared a few times. This chain connects TRBV27 to TRBJ2-5; the match to TRBD1 covers 8 bases. Germline trimming cut 5 bases from V and 3 bases from J; bases unmatched to any gene: 8. There are 15 residues in the CDR3. Germline V lookup: CDR1 MNHEY, CDR2 SMNVEV (reference sequence). The CDR3 nucleotides are TGTGCCAGCAGTCTCTGGCCACAGGGGGAAGAGACCCAGTACTTC. Amino acid sequence: CASSLWPQGEETQYF.

This clonotype was detected a few times. The chain carries TRBV9 and TRBJ2-1; 10 bases agree with TRBD2. The CDR3 spans 14 residues. Germline CDR1 is SGDLS and CDR2 is YYNGEE. V was pared by 5 bases and J by 8 bases, with 7 bases of the junction left unmatched. CDR3 coding DNA: TGTGCCAGCAGACTAGCGGGGAACGTCGATGAGCAGTTCTTC. Translating gives CASRLAGNVDEQFF.

There are a few counts of this clonotype. The chain is built from TRBV3-1 and TRBJ2-7, with TRBD1 matching over 8 bases. The V segment lost 5 bases and the J segment 4 bases; nucleotides outside the gene matches: 4. CDR1 and CDR2 (germline): LGHDT, YNNKEL (reference sequence). The CDR3 is 13 amino acids. The CDR3 DNA sequence: TGTGCCAGCAGCGGGGGACAGGCTTACGAGCAGTACGTC. Its translation is CASSGGQAYEQYV.

This clonotype was seen only a few times. The V and J genes are TRBV29-1 and TRBJ2-1; tentatively, D is TRBD2 (6 bases). The length of the CDR3 is 14 residues. V was trimmed by 7 bases and J by 8 bases, leaving 21 bases between them. The germline V gene encodes CDR1 SQVTM and CDR2 ANQGSEA. CDR3 in DNA: TGCAGCGGTGCGGGACGGGCTCATTACGATGAGCAGTTCTTC. This encodes CSGAGRAHYDEQFF.

The chain uses TRBV11-1 and TRBJ2-1; TRBD2 agrees at 13 bases. The CDR3 is made up of 18 amino acids. Germline CDR1 and CDR2: SGHAT and FQDESV (reference sequence). The junction had 8 bases not matched to a gene; V was cut back by 1 base and J by 5 bases. The CDR3 reads CASSLGGTSGIKDNEQFF. The CDR3 region has the DNA TGTGCCAGCAGCTTAGGAGGGACTAGCGGGATAAAGGACAATGAGCAGTTCTTC.

This clonotype has ten or more counts. The CDR3 loop reads CASSEMEDRLNYGYTF. DNA for the CDR3: TGTGCCAGCAGTGAAATGGAGGACAGACTTAACTATGGCTACACCTTC. This chain connects TRBV6-1 to TRBJ1-2, with D possibly being TRBD1 (6 bases). In germline, CDR1 is MNHNS, CDR2 SASEGT. This CDR3 contains 16 residues. V shed 2 bases and J shed 1 base, with 14 bases lying between them.

This chain links TRBV11-2 with TRBJ2-3, with 10 bases identical to TRBD2. The germline gives CDR1 SGHAT, CDR2 FQNNGV. CDR3 length: 20 amino acids. The trim removed 1 base at V and 4 bases at J, leaving 17 bases unmatched. The CDR3 loop reads CASSLGFLAGALMGADTQYF. DNA for the CDR3: TGTGCCAGCAGCTTAGGATTCCTAGCGGGAGCTCTCATGGGGGCAGATACGCAGTATTTT.

For the CDR3, the DNA is TGTGCCAGTAGTGGGGCCACGGGGTACGAGCAGTACTTC. It is translated as CASSGATGYEQYF. V gene TRBV19 combines with J gene TRBJ2-7; D is possibly TRBD1 or TRBD2 (5 bases each). The CDR3 is made up of 13 amino acids. V shed 5 bases and J shed 4 bases, with 12 bases lying between them. In germline, CDR1 is LNHDA, CDR2 SQIVND (reference sequence). Supplemented by reference TRBV19 and TRBJ2-7, the full variable domain reads DGGITQSPKYLFRKEGQNVTLSCEQNLNHDAMYWYRQDPGQGLRLIYYSQIVNDFQKGDIAEGYSVSREKKESFPLTVTSAQKNPTAFYLCASSGATGYEQYFGPGTRLTVT.

The chain carries TRBV14 and TRBJ1-2, with TRBD1 identical over 11 bases. Per germline, CDR1 SGHDN and CDR2 FVKESK. The CDR3 length is 16 residues. V trimming: 1 base; J trimming: 4 bases; junction bases outside the gene matches: 5. This CDR3 reads CASSQGAGTGGYGYTF. CDR3 nucleotide sequence: TGTGCCAGCAGCCAAGGGGCCGGGACAGGGGGCTATGGCTACACCTTC.

There are a few counts of this clonotype. The chain recombines TRBV11-2 with TRBJ1-2; 7 bases match TRBD1. The CDR3 is 14 residues long. Germline lookup yields CDR1 SGHAT and CDR2 FQNNGV. The ends lost 4 bases at V and 6 bases at J; junction bases unmatched: 8. CDR3 amino acids: CASSSGQDGNGYTF. DNA for the CDR3: TGTGCCAGCAGCTCCGGACAGGATGGCAATGGCTACACCTTC.

The chain's CDR3 is CASNNGQFHEQYV. The CDR3 DNA reads TGTGCCAGCAACAATGGACAGTTCCACGAGCAGTACGTC. The V call is TRBV6-6, the J call TRBJ2-7; possibly TRBD1 for D (6 bases). CDR3 length equals 13 residues. In germline, CDR1 is MNHNY, CDR2 SVGAGI (reference sequence). V gave up 7 bases and J gave up 5 bases, with 15 bases separating them.

This clonotype has a handful of counts. The CDR3 protein is CASTTATSYGYTF. CDR3 sequence (DNA): TGTGCCAGCACCACAGCGACGAGTTATGGCTACACCTTC. The chain is built from TRBV7-9 and TRBJ1-2; D not resolved. The CDR3 consists of 13 residues. Trimming took 7 bases from V and 5 from J, leaving 14 bases between them. Looked up from germline, CDR1 is SEHNR and CDR2 is FQNEAQ (reference sequence).

The chain recombines TRBV7-8 with TRBJ2-1; TRBD2 agrees at 9 bases. The J segment lost 6 bases and the V segment lost 7 bases, leaving 10 bases of the junction unmatched. Germline V CDR1 and CDR2: SGHVS, FQNEAQ. CDR3 length: 15 residues. CDR3: CASNSGGRASNEQFF. DNA of the CDR3: TGTGCCAGCAACTCGGGCGGGAGGGCCTCCAATGAGCAGTTCTTC.

This clonotype was counted ten times or more. The rearrangement joins TRBV5-5 to TRBJ1-1; no reliable D call. The CDR3 covers 16 residues. V lost 0 bases, J lost 0 bases, and 12 bases lay in between. Germline V gene sequence: CDR1 SGHKS, CDR2 YYEKEE (reference sequence). The DNA for the CDR3 is TGTGCCAGCAGCTTGGCCTCGGCGGCTATGAACACTGAAGCTTTCTTT. It translates to CASSLASAAMNTEAFF.

There are a few counts of this clonotype. The rearrangement links TRBV29-1 to TRBJ2-5; 8 positions agree with TRBD1. Trimming cost V 4 bases and J 2 bases; bases outside gene matches: 6. This CDR3 is built from 14 residues. Germline loops: CDR1 SQVTM, CDR2 ANQGSEA. The CDR3: CSVAQGAGQETQYF. The CDR3 DNA sequence: TGCAGCGTTGCCCAGGGGGCGGGTCAAGAGACCCAGTACTTC.

This chain links TRBV6-1 with TRBJ2-3, with TRBD2 matching over 7 bases. CDR1 is MNHNS and CDR2 is SASEGT in the germline V gene. The CDR3 consists of 18 residues. J gave up 0 bases and V 6 bases, and 15 bases lay outside the gene matches. The CDR3 is CASRRGKKGLLSTDTQYF. In DNA, the CDR3 is TGTGCCAGCAGACGGGGGAAAAAGGGACTACTCAGCACAGATACGCAGTATTTT.

This chain joins TRBV4-1 and TRBJ2-3, with D tentatively TRBD2 (6 bases). The CDR3 is made up of 16 amino acids. Looked up from germline, CDR1 is MGHRA and CDR2 is YSYEKL. Trimming took off 0 bases at V and 2 bases at J, with 12 bases between the two ends. In DNA form, the CDR3 reads TGCGCCAGCAGCCAAGAGCTAGCGCCCGTCACAGATACGCAGTATTTT. Amino acid sequence: CASSQELAPVTDTQYF.

The chain employs TRBV5-1 and TRBJ1-2; D may be TRBD1 (6 bases). The CDR3 is 14 residues long. V was shortened by 4 bases and J by 3 bases, with 13 bases between the two germline ends. Germline CDR1 SGHRS, CDR2 YFSETQ. The CDR3: CASSRRGEDYGYTF. In DNA, the CDR3 is TGCGCCAGCAGCCGCAGGGGAGAGGACTATGGCTACACCTTC.

In nucleotides, the CDR3 is TGTGCCAGCAGCCTTCGGGGGACCGATGAAAAACTGTTTTTT. Translating gives CASSLRGTDEKLFF. The genes are TRBV3-1 and TRBJ1-4; D might be TRBD1 (5 bases). Germline V CDR1 and CDR2: LGHDT, YNNKEL (reference sequence). The CDR3 covers 14 residues. Trimming cost V 4 bases and J 6 bases, with 12 bases left between them.

The rearrangement uses TRBV7-8 and TRBJ2-1; D remains unclear. The germline V gene encodes CDR1 SGHVS and CDR2 FQNEAQ. Trimming stripped 1 base from V and 7 bases from J, with 14 bases between. This CDR3 comprises 15 residues. The CDR3 DNA is TGTGCCAGCAGCTTAGATAGCCGGGCCAAAAATGAGCAGTTCTTC. Translated: CASSLDSRAKNEQFF. The whole variable domain, remainder taken from reference TRBV7-8 and TRBJ2-1, is GAGVSQSPRYKVAKRGQDVALRCDPISGHVSLFWYQQALGQGPEFLTYFQNEAQLDKSGLPSDRFFAERPEGSVSTLKIQRTQQEDSAVYLCASSLDSRAKNEQFFGPGTRLTVL.

This chain connects TRBV28 to TRBJ2-7, with 7 bases fitting TRBD2. The germline V gene has CDR1 MDHEN and CDR2 SYDVKM. The J segment lost 3 bases and the V segment lost 8 bases, leaving 1 base of the junction unmatched. The CDR3 loop spans 11 amino acids. The CDR3 DNA is TGTGCCAGCGGGAGGGGCTACGAGCAGTACGTC. The encoded protein is CASGRGYEQYV.

This clonotype was recorded a few times. The chain has TRBV6-6 and TRBJ1-2, with 7 bases matching TRBD1. CDR3 length: 13 residues. The trim removed 2 bases at V and 6 bases at J, leaving 3 bases unmatched. The germline V gene has CDR1 MNHNY and CDR2 SVGAGI (reference sequence). CDR3: CASSYLDRDGYTF. The DNA of the CDR3 is TGTGCCAGCAGTTACCTCGACAGGGATGGCTACACCTTC.

The chain links TRBV7-2 to TRBJ2-7, with a tentative D call TRBD2 (6 bases). The CDR3 is 13 amino acids. Germline V gene lookup returns CDR1 SGHTA and CDR2 FQGNSA. V was trimmed by 5 bases and J by 5 bases, leaving 13 bases between them. The CDR3 DNA reads TGTGCCAGCAGCACTCCGACGGGGGACGAGCAGTACTTC. It encodes CASSTPTGDEQYF.

This clonotype was seen only a few times. This chain joins TRBV6-1 and TRBJ1-6; D perhaps matches TRBD1 (6 bases). The CDR3 length is 16 residues. The V gene lost 5 bases and the J gene lost 5 bases, with 16 bases spanning the gap. In germline, CDR1 is MNHNS, CDR2 SASEGT. The CDR3 sequence: CASSKLPGQDNSPLHF. The CDR3 bases are TGTGCCAGCAGTAAACTCCCGGGACAAGATAATTCACCCCTCCACTTT.

The chain recombines TRBV4-1 with TRBJ1-2; D ambiguous. V was pared by 0 bases and J by 5 bases, with 13 bases between. The CDR3 is made up of 15 amino acids. In germline, CDR1 is MGHRA, CDR2 YSYEKL. CDR3 sequence (DNA): TGCGCCAGCAGCCAAGACGCTAAAAAGGGTTATGGCTACACCTTC. This sequence encodes CASSQDAKKGYGYTF.

This clonotype was counted ten times or more. The chain uses TRBV4-1 and TRBJ1-5; TRBD1 might be the D (5 bases). Germline V lookup: CDR1 MGHRA, CDR2 YSYEKL. The CDR3 contains 14 residues. V lost 2 bases, J lost 6 bases, and 11 bases lay in between. Here the CDR3 reads CASSQPGAGQPQHF. The CDR3 DNA sequence: TGCGCCAGCAGCCAACCCGGGGCGGGTCAGCCCCAGCATTTT.

This clonotype has just a few counts. The chain combines TRBV9 with TRBJ2-1; no reliable D call. Between the trimmed V and J ends, which lost 0 bases and 5 bases, there was a span of 6 bases. CDR1 and CDR2 (germline): SGDLS, YYNGEE. This CDR3 comprises 13 residues. This chain's CDR3 is CASSVASNNEQFF. The CDR3 DNA is TGTGCCAGCAGCGTAGCCTCGAACAATGAGCAGTTCTTC.